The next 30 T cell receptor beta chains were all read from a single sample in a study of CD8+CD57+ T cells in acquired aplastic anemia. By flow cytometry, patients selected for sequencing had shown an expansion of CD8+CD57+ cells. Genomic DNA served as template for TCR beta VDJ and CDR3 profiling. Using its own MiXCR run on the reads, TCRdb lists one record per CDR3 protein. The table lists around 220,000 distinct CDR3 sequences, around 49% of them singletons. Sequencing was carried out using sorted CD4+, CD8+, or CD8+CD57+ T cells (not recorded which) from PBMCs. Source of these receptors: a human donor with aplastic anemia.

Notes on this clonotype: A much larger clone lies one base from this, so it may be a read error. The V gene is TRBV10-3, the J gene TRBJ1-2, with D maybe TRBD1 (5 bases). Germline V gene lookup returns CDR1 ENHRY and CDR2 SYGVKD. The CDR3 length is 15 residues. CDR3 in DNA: TGTGCCAGCAGTTACTCTTGGGGGGGAGACTATGGCCACACCTTC. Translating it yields CASSYSWGGDYGHTF.

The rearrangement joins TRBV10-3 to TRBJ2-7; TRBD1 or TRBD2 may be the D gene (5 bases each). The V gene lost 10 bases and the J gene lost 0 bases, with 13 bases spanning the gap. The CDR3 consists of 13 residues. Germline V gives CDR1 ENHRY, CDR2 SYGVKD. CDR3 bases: TGTGCCACCAGGGACGGAAACTCCTACGAGCAGTACTTC. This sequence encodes CATRDGNSYEQYF.

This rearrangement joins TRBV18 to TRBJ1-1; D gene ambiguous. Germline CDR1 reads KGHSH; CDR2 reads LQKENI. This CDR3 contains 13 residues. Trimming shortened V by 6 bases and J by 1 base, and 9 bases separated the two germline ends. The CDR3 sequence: CASSAAGNTEAFF. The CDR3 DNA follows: TGTGCCAGCTCGGCTGCCGGGAACACTGAAGCTTTCTTT.

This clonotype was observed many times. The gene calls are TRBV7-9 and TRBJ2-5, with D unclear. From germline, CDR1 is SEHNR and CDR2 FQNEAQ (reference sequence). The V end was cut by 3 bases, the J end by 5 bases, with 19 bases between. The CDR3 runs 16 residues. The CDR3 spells CASSFIGLQIPETQYF. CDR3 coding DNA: TGTGCCAGCAGCTTTATAGGCCTCCAAATCCCGGAGACCCAGTACTTC. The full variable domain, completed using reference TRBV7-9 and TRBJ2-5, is DTGVSQNPRHKITKRGQNVTFRCDPISEHNRLYWYRQTLGQGPEFLTYFQNEAQLEKSRLLSDRFSAERPKGSFSTLEIQRTEQGDSAMYLCASSFIGLQIPETQYFGPGTRLLVL.

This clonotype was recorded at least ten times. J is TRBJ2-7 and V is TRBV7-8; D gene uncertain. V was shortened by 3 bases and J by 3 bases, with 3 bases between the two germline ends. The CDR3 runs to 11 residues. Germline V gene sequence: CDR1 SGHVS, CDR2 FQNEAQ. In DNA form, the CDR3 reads TGTGCCAGCAGCTTTAACTACGAGCAGTACTTC. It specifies CASSFNYEQYF.

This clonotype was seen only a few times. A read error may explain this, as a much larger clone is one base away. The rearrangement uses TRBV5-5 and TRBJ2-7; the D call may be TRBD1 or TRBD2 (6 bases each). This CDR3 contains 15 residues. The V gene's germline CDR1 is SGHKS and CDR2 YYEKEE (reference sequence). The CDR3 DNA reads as TGTGCCAGCAGCGGGGGGCCGGGACCGAGCTACGGGCAGTACTTC. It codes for CASSGGPGPSYGQYF.

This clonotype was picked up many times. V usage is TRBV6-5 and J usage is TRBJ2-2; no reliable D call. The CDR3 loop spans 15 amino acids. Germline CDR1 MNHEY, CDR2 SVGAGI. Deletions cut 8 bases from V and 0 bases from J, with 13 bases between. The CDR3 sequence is CASRNLFANTGELFF. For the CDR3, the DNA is TGTGCCAGCCGAAACCTGTTCGCGAACACCGGGGAGCTGTTTTTT.

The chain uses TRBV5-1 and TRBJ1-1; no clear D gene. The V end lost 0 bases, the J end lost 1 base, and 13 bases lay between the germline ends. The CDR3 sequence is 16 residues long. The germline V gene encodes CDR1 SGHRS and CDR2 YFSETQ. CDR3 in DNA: TGCGCCAGCAGCTTGGACCCCGGGCGGAGGAACACTGAAGCTTTCTTT. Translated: CASSLDPGRRNTEAFF.

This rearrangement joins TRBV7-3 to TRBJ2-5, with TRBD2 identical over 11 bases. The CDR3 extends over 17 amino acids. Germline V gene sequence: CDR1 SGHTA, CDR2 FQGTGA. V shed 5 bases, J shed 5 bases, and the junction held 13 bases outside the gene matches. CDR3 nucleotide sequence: TGTGCCAGCAGCCCACTAGCGGGGGTAGGAGGGGGGGAGACCCAGTACTTC. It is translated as CASSPLAGVGGGETQYF.

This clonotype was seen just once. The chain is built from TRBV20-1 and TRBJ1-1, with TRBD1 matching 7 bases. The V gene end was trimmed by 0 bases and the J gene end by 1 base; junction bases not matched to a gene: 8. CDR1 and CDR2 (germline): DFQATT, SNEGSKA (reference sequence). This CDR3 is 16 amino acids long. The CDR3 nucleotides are TGCAGTGCTAGAGAGCCGACAGGGTACTGGAACACTGAAGCTTTCTTT. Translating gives CSAREPTGYWNTEAFF.

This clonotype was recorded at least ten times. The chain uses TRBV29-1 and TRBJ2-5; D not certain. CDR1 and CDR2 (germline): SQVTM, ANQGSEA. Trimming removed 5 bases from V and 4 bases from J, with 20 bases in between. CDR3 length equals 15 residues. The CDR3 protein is CSVNPRQSGGETQYF. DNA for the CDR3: TGCAGCGTTAACCCGAGGCAGTCGGGCGGAGAGACCCAGTACTTC. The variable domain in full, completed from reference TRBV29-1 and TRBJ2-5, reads SAVISQKPSRDICQRGTSLTIQCQVDSQVTMMFWYRQQPGQSLTLIATANQGSEATYESGFVIDKFPISRPNLTFSTLTVSNMSPEDSSIYLCSVNPRQSGGETQYFGPGTRLLVL.

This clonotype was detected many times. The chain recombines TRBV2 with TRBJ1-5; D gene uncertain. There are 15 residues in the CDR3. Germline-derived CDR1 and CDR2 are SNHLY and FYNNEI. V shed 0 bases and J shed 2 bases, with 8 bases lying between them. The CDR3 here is CASSEAGRGNQPQHF. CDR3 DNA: TGTGCCAGCAGTGAAGCGGGTAGGGGCAATCAGCCCCAGCATTTT.

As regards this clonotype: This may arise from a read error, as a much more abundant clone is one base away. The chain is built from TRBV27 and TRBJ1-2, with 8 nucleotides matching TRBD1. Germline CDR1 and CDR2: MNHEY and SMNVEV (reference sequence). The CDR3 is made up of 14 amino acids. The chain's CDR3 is CASRLQGQGNGYTF. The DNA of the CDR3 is TGTGCCAGCCGTTTACAAGGACAGGGTAATGGCTACACCTTC.

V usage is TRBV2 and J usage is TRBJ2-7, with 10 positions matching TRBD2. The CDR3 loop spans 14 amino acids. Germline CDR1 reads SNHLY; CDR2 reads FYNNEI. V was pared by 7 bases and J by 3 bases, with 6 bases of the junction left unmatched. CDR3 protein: CASTERTSGYEQYF. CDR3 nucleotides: TGTGCCAGCACCGAACGGACTAGCGGCTACGAGCAGTACTTC.

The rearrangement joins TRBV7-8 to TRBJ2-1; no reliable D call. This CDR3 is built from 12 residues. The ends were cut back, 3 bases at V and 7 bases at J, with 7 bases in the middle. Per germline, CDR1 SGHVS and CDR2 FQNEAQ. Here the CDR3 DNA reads TGTGCCAGCAGCTTCATGAGGAATGAGCAGTTCTTC. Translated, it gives CASSFMRNEQFF.

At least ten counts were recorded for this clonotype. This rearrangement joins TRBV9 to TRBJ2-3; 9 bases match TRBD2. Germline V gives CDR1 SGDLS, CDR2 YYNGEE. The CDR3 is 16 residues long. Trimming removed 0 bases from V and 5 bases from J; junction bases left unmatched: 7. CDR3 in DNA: TGTGCCAGCAGCGTAGGGGCGGGGGGGCCCATAGATACGCAGTATTTT. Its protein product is CASSVGAGGPIDTQYF.

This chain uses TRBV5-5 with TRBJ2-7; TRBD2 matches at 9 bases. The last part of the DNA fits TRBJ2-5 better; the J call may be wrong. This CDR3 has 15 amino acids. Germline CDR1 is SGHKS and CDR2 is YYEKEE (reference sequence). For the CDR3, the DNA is TGTGCCAGCGTACGGCGGGGGGGCCTGGGGGAGACCCAGTACTTC. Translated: CASVRRGGLGETQYF.

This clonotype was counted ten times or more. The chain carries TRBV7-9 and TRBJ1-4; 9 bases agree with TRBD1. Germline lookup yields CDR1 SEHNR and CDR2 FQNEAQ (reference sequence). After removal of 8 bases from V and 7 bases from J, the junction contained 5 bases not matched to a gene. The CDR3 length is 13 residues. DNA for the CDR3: TGTGCCAGCCGGGGACAGGGTTTTGAAAAACTGTTTTTT. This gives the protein CASRGQGFEKLFF.

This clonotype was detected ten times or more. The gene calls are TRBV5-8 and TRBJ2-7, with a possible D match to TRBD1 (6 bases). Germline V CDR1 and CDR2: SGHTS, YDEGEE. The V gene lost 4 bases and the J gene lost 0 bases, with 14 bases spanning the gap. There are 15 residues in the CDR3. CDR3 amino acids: CASSLRDTGSYEQYF. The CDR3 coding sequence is TGTGCCAGCAGCCTCCGGGACACCGGCTCCTACGAGCAGTACTTC.

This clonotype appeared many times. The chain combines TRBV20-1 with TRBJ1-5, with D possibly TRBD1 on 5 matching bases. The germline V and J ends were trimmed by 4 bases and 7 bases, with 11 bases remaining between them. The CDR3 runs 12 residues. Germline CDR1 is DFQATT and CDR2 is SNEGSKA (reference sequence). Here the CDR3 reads CSATTGVQPQHF. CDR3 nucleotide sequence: TGCAGTGCTACCACAGGTGTGCAGCCCCAGCATTTT.

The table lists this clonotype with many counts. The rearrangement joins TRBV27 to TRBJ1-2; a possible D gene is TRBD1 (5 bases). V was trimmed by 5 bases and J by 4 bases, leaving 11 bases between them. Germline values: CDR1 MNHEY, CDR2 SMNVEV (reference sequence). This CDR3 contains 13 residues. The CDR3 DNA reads TGTGCCAGCAGTCTACGACAGTTCTATGGCTACACCTTC. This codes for CASSLRQFYGYTF.

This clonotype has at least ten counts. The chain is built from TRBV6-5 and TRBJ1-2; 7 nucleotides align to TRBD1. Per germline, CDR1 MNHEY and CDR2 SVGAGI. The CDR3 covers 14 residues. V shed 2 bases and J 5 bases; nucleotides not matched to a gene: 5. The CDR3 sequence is CASSYTGTVYGYTF. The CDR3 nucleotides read TGTGCCAGCAGTTACACTGGGACAGTTTATGGCTACACCTTC.

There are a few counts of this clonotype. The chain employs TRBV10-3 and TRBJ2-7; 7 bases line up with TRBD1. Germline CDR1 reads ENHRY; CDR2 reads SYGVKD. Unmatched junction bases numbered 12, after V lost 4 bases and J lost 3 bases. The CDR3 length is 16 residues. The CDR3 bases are TGTGCCATCAGTGGGGTACCGGGACAGCGAGTCTACGAGCAGTACTTC. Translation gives CAISGVPGQRVYEQYF.

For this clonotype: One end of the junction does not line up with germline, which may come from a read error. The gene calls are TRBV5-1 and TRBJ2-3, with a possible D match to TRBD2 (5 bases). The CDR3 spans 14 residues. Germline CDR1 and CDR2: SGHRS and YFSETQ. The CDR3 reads CASSPQRGTDTQYF. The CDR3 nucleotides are TGTGCCAGCAGCCCTCAGAGGGGCACAGATACGCAGTATTTT.

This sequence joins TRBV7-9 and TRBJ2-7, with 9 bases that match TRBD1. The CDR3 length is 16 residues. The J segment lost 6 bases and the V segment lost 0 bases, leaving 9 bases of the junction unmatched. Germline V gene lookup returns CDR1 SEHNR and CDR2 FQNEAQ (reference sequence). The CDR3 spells CASSLATGTGSFEQYF. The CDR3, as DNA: TGTGCCAGCAGCTTAGCGACCGGGACAGGGTCGTTCGAGCAGTACTTC.

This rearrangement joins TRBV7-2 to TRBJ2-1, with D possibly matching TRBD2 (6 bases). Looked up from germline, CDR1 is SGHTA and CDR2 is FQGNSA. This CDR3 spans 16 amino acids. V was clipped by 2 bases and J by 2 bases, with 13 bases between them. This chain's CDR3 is CASSLRGGATYNEQFF. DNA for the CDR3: TGTGCCAGCAGCTTAAGGGGCGGGGCAACCTACAATGAGCAGTTCTTC.

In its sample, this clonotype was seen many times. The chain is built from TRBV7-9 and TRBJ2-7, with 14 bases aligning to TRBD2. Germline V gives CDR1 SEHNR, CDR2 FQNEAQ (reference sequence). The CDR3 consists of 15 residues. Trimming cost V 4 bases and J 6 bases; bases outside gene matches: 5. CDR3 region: CASSSPGLAGGEQYF. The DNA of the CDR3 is TGTGCCAGCAGCTCCCCTGGACTAGCGGGGGGCGAGCAGTACTTC.

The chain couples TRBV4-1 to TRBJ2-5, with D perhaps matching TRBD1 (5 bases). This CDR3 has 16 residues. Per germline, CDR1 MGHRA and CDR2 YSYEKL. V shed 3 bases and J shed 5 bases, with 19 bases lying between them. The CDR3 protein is CASSQPYLRVGETQYF. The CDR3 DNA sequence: TGCGCCAGCAGCCAGCCATACCTCAGGGTTGGGGAGACCCAGTACTTC.

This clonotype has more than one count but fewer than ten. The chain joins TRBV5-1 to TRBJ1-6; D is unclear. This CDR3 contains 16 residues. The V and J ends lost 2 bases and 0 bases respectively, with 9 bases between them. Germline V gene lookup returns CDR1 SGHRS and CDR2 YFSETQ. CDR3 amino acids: CASSFDTSSYNSPLHF. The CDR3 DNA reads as TGCGCCAGCAGCTTCGACACGAGCTCCTATAATTCACCCCTCCACTTT.

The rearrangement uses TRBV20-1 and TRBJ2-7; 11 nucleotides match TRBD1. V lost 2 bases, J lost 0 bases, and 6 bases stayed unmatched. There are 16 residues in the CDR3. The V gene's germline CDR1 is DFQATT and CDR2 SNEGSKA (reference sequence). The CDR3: CSARNPGQGDSYEQYF. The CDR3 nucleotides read TGCAGTGCTAGAAACCCGGGACAGGGGGACTCCTACGAGCAGTACTTC.